This T cell receptor beta chain was documented in a study of shared clonotypes between healthy human individuals. Study-level background: The cohort comprised a couple of women and a few men. Their ages spanned 18 to 49 years.

Repertoires were generated with immunoSEQ multiplex PCR, while TCRdb's copy carries only in-frame clones and drops some. The repertoire consists of 2 million to 2.5 million clones, with 85% to 95% occurring once and the leading ten covering under 0.45%. Each of the donors was a healthy adult who was HIV-negative and had not had a recent acute infection or vaccination. Nashville, Tennessee was home to all donors, each a Caucasian adult. CD4+ cell separation produced CD45RA+ naive and CD45RA-negative memory subsets. The germline V gene has CDR1 SNHLY and CDR2 FYNNEI. The CDR3 sequence is 12 residues long. V shed 5 bases and J shed 5 bases, with 7 bases lying between them.

The source material was naive CD4+ T cells from PBMCs. This sample's subset: CD45RA+ positively selected. This receptor was identified in a young man in good health. Some clones in this sample may be carry-over from other donors' samples. The rearrangement joins TRBV2 to TRBJ2-4; no reliable D call. The CDR3: CASSPTQNIQYF. CDR3 DNA: TGTGCCAGCAGTCCGACCCAAAACATTCAGTACTTC.